These 27 T cell receptor beta chains originate from one sample sequenced in a study of blood T cell repertoires in COVID-19. Using immunoSEQ multiplex PCR, the repertoire was profiled, and TCRdb retains in-frame clones only, with some absent. This sample has fewer than 300,000 clones, with about 83% found just once. The sequenced material came from peripheral blood. The source of these receptors is a woman aged 50 to 60 who had recovered from COVID-19.

The rearrangement uses TRBV27 and TRBJ2-2; TRBD1 agrees at 12 bases. J lost 3 bases, V lost 8 bases, and 7 bases had no gene match. The CDR3 spans 16 residues. CDR1 MNHEY and CDR2 SMNVEV come from the germline V gene (reference sequence). The CDR3 spells CASSGGQGAHTGELFF. CDR3 nucleotide sequence: TGTGCCAGCTCCGGGGGACAGGGGGCGCACACCGGGGAGCTGTTTTTT.

The V gene is TRBV3-1 (or the pseudogene TRBV3-2), the J gene TRBJ2-2; the D gene is possibly TRBD1 (5 bases). Germline values: CDR1 LGHDT, CDR2 YNNKEL (reference sequence). Trimming removed 3 bases from V and 4 bases from J, with 15 bases in between. This CDR3 is 16 amino acids long. The CDR3 nucleotides read TGTGCCAGCAGCCACCCCACAGGTACCGCCACCGGGGAGCTGTTTTTT. Its protein is CASSHPTGTATGELFF.

This chain uses TRBV7-2 with TRBJ2-2; D remains unclear. Germline V CDR1 and CDR2: SGHTA, FQGNSA. V was trimmed by 2 bases and J by 3 bases, leaving 10 bases between them. CDR3 length equals 15 residues. In DNA form, the CDR3 reads TGTGCCAGCAGCTTACAGCCCCGGGACACCGGGGAGCTGTTTTTT. As protein: CASSLQPRDTGELFF. Supplemented by reference TRBV7-2 and TRBJ2-2, the full variable domain reads GAGVSQSPSNKVTEKGKDVELRCDPISGHTALYWYRQSLGQGLEFLIYFQGNSAPDKSGLPSDRFSAERTGGSVSTLTIQRTQQEDSAVYLCASSLQPRDTGELFFGEGSRLTVL.

In DNA form, the CDR3 reads TGTGCCAGCCGCGGACGGGCGTTAGCGGGAGTATACCCCTACGAGCAGTACTTC. It translates to CASRGRALAGVYPYEQYF. This chain connects TRBV27 to TRBJ2-7; TRBD2 agrees at 9 bases. This CDR3 is 18 amino acids long. Germline CDR1 and CDR2: MNHEY and SMNVEV (reference sequence). V lost 8 bases to trimming and J lost 2 bases; unmatched junction nucleotides: 19.

Here the CDR3 DNA reads TGTGCCAGCAGTGCTAGACTAGCGGGAGCGAACGGGGAGCTGTTTTTT. Translated, it gives CASSARLAGANGELFF. The rearrangement links TRBV6-1 to TRBJ2-2; TRBD2 matches at 12 bases. In germline, CDR1 is MNHNS, CDR2 SASEGT. The CDR3 totals 16 residues. V trimming: 4 bases; J trimming: 7 bases; junction bases outside the gene matches: 7.

V gene TRBV5-3 combines with J gene TRBJ1-2, with D unresolved. Being an ORF, TRBV5-3 has a function that is uncertain. Trimming left V 4 bases short and J 3 bases short, with 16 bases between. The CDR3 runs to 15 residues. CDR3 coding DNA: TGTGCCAGAAGCCCCGAATCGACACTCCACTATGGCTACACCTTC. Protein sequence: CARSPESTLHYGYTF.

The V call is TRBV6-2 or TRBV6-3, the J call TRBJ2-7; TRBD1 aligns across 8 bases. The V and J ends lost 2 bases and 5 bases, in that order; junction bases with no gene match: 11. The CDR3 length is 16 residues. CDR1 is MNHEY, CDR2 SVGEGT, per germline. In nucleotides, the CDR3 is TGTGCCAGCAGTTACCAGAGGACAGGGTCTTTGAACGAGCAGTACTTC. Its protein is CASSYQRTGSLNEQYF.

This clone has a single count. The chain has TRBV30 and TRBJ1-6, with a possible D match to TRBD1 (5 bases). The length of the CDR3 is 14 residues. Trimming left V 3 bases short and J 8 bases short, with 14 bases between. CDR1 GTSNPN and CDR2 SVGIG come from the germline V gene (reference sequence). CDR3 bases: TGTGCCTGGAGCCCGGGTCTCAGGGATTCACCCCTCCACTTT. Protein sequence: CAWSPGLRDSPLHF.

V is TRBV3-1 (or the pseudogene TRBV3-2) and J is TRBJ2-1; no reliable D call. CDR1 and CDR2 (germline): LGHDT, YNNKEL (reference sequence). Trimming took 1 base from V and 7 from J, leaving 14 bases between them. This CDR3 is built from 15 residues. CDR3 sequence: CASSQGLGPTNEQFF. CDR3 bases: TGTGCCAGCAGCCAAGGTCTAGGCCCCACGAATGAGCAGTTCTTC.

In this sample, this clone turned up a few times. The V gene is TRBV7-2, the J gene TRBJ2-2; TRBD2 agrees at 9 bases. The germline V gene has CDR1 SGHTA and CDR2 FQGNSA. The CDR3 covers 16 residues. J gave up 6 bases and V 5 bases, and 10 bases lay outside the gene matches. In DNA form, the CDR3 reads TGTGCCAGCAGCATCGCCGGTGCGGGAGGGCCCGGGGAGCTGTTTTTT. This codes for CASSIAGAGGPGELFF. The full variable domain, its missing parts supplied by reference TRBV7-2 and TRBJ2-2, is GAGVSQSPSNKVTEKGKDVELRCDPISGHTALYWYRQSLGQGLEFLIYFQGNSAPDKSGLPSDRFSAERTGGSVSTLTIQRTQQEDSAVYLCASSIAGAGGPGELFFGEGSRLTVL.

This clone was picked up one time. V gene TRBV6-6 combines with J gene TRBJ1-5; D is ambiguous. V was cut by 4 bases and J by 2 bases, with 12 bases left in between. Germline CDR1 and CDR2: MNHNY and SVGAGI (reference sequence). The CDR3 is made up of 15 amino acids. DNA of the CDR3: TGTGCCAGCAGTTCGAGTCCCAGCGGCAATCAGCCCCAGCATTTT. It yields the protein CASSSSPSGNQPQHF.

This chain connects TRBV29-1 to TRBJ2-1; no firm D call. This CDR3 is 13 amino acids long. The V gene's germline CDR1 is SQVTM and CDR2 ANQGSEA. V shed 2 bases and J shed 5 bases, with 10 bases lying between them. CDR3 coding DNA: TGCAGCGTTGAAACCCAGGTAGACAATGAGCAGTTCTTC. It encodes CSVETQVDNEQFF.

The chain has TRBV5-1 and TRBJ2-2; 7 bases match TRBD1. Germline lookup yields CDR1 SGHRS and CDR2 YFSETQ. The CDR3 has 13 amino acids. Unmatched junction bases numbered 10, after V lost 4 bases and J lost 13 bases. The CDR3 DNA reads TGCGCCAGCAGCGAGGGTCCAGGGGGTGTGCTGTTTTTT. It translates to CASSEGPGGVLFF. Based on the CDR3 plus reference TRBV5-1 and TRBJ2-2, the full variable domain is KAGVTQTPRYLIKTRGQQVTLSCSPISGHRSVSWYQQTPGQGLQFLFEYFSETQRNKGNFPGRFSGRQFSNSRSEMNVSTLELGDSALYLCASSEGPGGVLFFGEGSRLTVL.

The rearrangement joins TRBV11-3 to TRBJ2-1, with D possibly being TRBD2 (5 bases). The CDR3 loop spans 12 amino acids. V lost 5 bases, J lost 8 bases, and 10 bases lay in between. Germline loops: CDR1 SGHNT, CDR2 YENEEA. CDR3 loop: CASSTEGHEQFF. The CDR3 coding sequence is TGTGCCAGCAGCACCGAGGGCCATGAGCAGTTCTTC.

This clone showed up just a few times. The rearrangement links TRBV24-1 to TRBJ1-1, with D uncertain. There are 15 residues in the CDR3. Germline loops: CDR1 KGHDR, CDR2 SFDVKD. The V and J ends lost 5 bases and 5 bases respectively, with 17 bases between them. In DNA form, the CDR3 reads TGTGCCACCAGTGCCGAGGGAGGGAGAGGGACTGAAGCTTTCTTT. As protein: CATSAEGGRGTEAFF.

This chain links TRBV9 with TRBJ2-7; possible D gene TRBD1, 6 bases. Germline V gene sequence: CDR1 SGDLS, CDR2 YYNGEE. The ends were cut back, 4 bases at V and 3 bases at J, with 17 bases in the middle. The CDR3 length is 15 residues. CDR3: CASSPTGTSHYEQYF. In DNA form, the CDR3 reads TGTGCCAGCAGCCCCACCGGGACATCCCACTACGAGCAGTACTTC.

The gene calls are TRBV19 and TRBJ2-6, with 13 bases fitting TRBD2. This CDR3 has 22 amino acids. The V gene's germline CDR1 is LNHDA and CDR2 SQIVND (reference sequence). J gave up 4 bases and V 4 bases, and 19 bases lay outside the gene matches. The CDR3 nucleotides are TGTGCCAGTAGTAACCGCCCCGGGACTAGCGGGGATACCCGACGAGGGGCCAACGTCCTGACTTTC. This translates into CASSNRPGTSGDTRRGANVLTF.

This clone was seen only once. This sequence joins TRBV7-6 and TRBJ2-7; D is possibly TRBD2 (6 bases). The germline gives CDR1 SGHVS, CDR2 FNYEAQ. With 5 bases removed from V and 2 bases from J, the gap between germline ends came to 16 bases. The CDR3 loop spans 15 amino acids. The CDR3 nucleotides read TGTGCCAGCAGCAATCCCCCTAGCGCTACCTACGAGCAGTACTTC. Residues: CASSNPPSATYEQYF. Looking up the rest from reference TRBV7-6 and TRBJ2-7 gives the full variable domain: GAGVSQSPRYKVTKRGQDVALRCDPISGHVSLYWYRQALGQGPEFLTYFNYEAQQDKSGLPNDRFSAERPEGSISTLTIQRTEQRDSAMYRCASSNPPSATYEQYFGPGTRLTVT.

V usage is TRBV29-1 and J usage is TRBJ2-6, with 9 bases matching TRBD2. This CDR3 spans 15 amino acids. Germline trimming cut 6 bases from V and 7 bases from J; bases unmatched to any gene: 10. Germline CDR1 is SQVTM and CDR2 is ANQGSEA. DNA for the CDR3: TGCAGCGTCCGATCCGGGCTAGCGGGAGCCAACGTCCTGACTTTC. It translates to CSVRSGLAGANVLTF.

This clone was found once. This chain uses TRBV7-9 with TRBJ1-6, with 9 nucleotides matching TRBD1. The length of the CDR3 is 15 residues. Per the germline V gene, CDR1 is SEHNR and CDR2 is FQNEAQ (reference sequence). V dropped 5 bases and J dropped 7; count of bases not matched to a gene: 6. CDR3 region: CASSEQGAGNSPLHF. In DNA, the CDR3 is TGTGCCAGCAGCGAACAGGGGGCAGGAAATTCACCCCTCCACTTT.

The chain carries TRBV7-2 and TRBJ2-4, with 7 bases identical to TRBD1. V shed 3 bases, J shed 6 bases, and the junction held 11 bases outside the gene matches. This CDR3 spans 16 amino acids. Germline lookup yields CDR1 SGHTA and CDR2 FQGNSA. The CDR3 reads CASSLMAGTALNIQYF. Written as DNA, the CDR3 is TGTGCCAGCAGCTTGATGGCCGGGACAGCTCTAAACATTCAGTACTTC.

This clone was observed a handful of times. The chain carries TRBV2 and TRBJ1-5, with 9 bases matching TRBD1. The germline gives CDR1 SNHLY, CDR2 FYNNEI. This CDR3 is built from 15 residues. After removal of 8 bases from V and 5 bases from J, the junction contained 10 bases not matched to a gene. CDR3 in DNA: TGTGCCAGCGGCAGGGACAGGGCAACCCATCAGCCCCAGCATTTT. Its protein is CASGRDRATHQPQHF.

The chain employs TRBV6-6 and TRBJ1-3; weak D call: TRBD1 (5 bases). This CDR3 region has 14 residues. Looked up from germline, CDR1 is MNHNY and CDR2 is SVGAGI (reference sequence). V lost 6 bases to trimming and J lost 1 base, with 10 bases between them. The CDR3 protein is CASSAGGSGNTIYF. The CDR3 bases are TGTGCCAGCAGCGCCGGGGGGTCTGGAAACACCATATATTTT.

The rearrangement links TRBV19 to TRBJ2-7; 11 positions match TRBD2. This CDR3 has 13 amino acids. The germline V gene has CDR1 LNHDA and CDR2 SQIVND (reference sequence). V trimming: 9 bases; J trimming: 1 base; junction bases outside the gene matches: 2. CDR3 amino acids: CASGTSGSYEQYF. Here the CDR3 DNA reads TGTGCCAGCGGGACTAGCGGATCCTACGAGCAGTACTTC.

The chain combines TRBV5-4 with TRBJ1-1, with D uncertain. Germline CDR1 and CDR2: SGHNT and YYREEE (reference sequence). The CDR3 is 13 residues long. Trimming took 6 bases from V and 1 from J, leaving 10 bases between them. This CDR3 reads CASTRGRNTEAFF. The CDR3 coding sequence is TGTGCCAGCACACGAGGGAGGAACACTGAAGCTTTCTTT.

A few counts support this clone. This chain uses TRBV19 with TRBJ1-5; 9 nucleotides match TRBD1. Germline CDR1 and CDR2: LNHDA and SQIVND (reference sequence). With 4 bases clipped from V and 1 base from J, the junction kept 8 bases outside the gene matches. CDR3 length equals 17 residues. The CDR3 loop reads CASSRVTGGSSNQPQHF. The CDR3 DNA is TGTGCCAGTAGTAGGGTAACAGGGGGCTCAAGCAATCAGCCCCAGCATTTT.

This chain links TRBV5-1 with TRBJ2-5; 10 nucleotides line up with TRBD2. Germline CDR1 is SGHRS and CDR2 is YFSETQ. CDR3 length: 16 residues. V was pared by 0 bases and J by 3 bases, with 5 bases of the junction left unmatched. CDR3 in DNA: TGCGCCAGCAGCTTGGGTACTAGCGGGGACAAAGAGACCCAGTACTTC. Its protein is CASSLGTSGDKETQYF. Looking up the rest from reference TRBV5-1 and TRBJ2-5 gives the full variable domain: KAGVTQTPRYLIKTRGQQVTLSCSPISGHRSVSWYQQTPGQGLQFLFEYFSETQRNKGNFPGRFSGRQFSNSRSEMNVSTLELGDSALYLCASSLGTSGDKETQYFGPGTRLLVL.